This T cell receptor beta chain was retrieved from a study of technical replicates of blood from a handful of donors. CDR1 and CDR2 (germline): SGHRS, YFSETQ. The CDR3 loop spans 13 amino acids. Trimming cost V 4 bases and J 7 bases, with 12 bases left between them. Data came from immunoSEQ multiplex PCR; TCRdb stores just in-frame clones and leaves some out. The table includes approximately 70,000 clones, about 91% detected once. The sequence was collected from a human donor in good health. V usage is TRBV5-1 and J usage is TRBJ2-1; D might be TRBD2 (6 bases). Sequencing was done on a sample of T cells isolated from PBMCs. Written as DNA, the CDR3 is TGCGCCAGCAGCCTTCTAGCGTCTAATGAGCAGTTCTTC. This codes for CASSLLASNEQFF.